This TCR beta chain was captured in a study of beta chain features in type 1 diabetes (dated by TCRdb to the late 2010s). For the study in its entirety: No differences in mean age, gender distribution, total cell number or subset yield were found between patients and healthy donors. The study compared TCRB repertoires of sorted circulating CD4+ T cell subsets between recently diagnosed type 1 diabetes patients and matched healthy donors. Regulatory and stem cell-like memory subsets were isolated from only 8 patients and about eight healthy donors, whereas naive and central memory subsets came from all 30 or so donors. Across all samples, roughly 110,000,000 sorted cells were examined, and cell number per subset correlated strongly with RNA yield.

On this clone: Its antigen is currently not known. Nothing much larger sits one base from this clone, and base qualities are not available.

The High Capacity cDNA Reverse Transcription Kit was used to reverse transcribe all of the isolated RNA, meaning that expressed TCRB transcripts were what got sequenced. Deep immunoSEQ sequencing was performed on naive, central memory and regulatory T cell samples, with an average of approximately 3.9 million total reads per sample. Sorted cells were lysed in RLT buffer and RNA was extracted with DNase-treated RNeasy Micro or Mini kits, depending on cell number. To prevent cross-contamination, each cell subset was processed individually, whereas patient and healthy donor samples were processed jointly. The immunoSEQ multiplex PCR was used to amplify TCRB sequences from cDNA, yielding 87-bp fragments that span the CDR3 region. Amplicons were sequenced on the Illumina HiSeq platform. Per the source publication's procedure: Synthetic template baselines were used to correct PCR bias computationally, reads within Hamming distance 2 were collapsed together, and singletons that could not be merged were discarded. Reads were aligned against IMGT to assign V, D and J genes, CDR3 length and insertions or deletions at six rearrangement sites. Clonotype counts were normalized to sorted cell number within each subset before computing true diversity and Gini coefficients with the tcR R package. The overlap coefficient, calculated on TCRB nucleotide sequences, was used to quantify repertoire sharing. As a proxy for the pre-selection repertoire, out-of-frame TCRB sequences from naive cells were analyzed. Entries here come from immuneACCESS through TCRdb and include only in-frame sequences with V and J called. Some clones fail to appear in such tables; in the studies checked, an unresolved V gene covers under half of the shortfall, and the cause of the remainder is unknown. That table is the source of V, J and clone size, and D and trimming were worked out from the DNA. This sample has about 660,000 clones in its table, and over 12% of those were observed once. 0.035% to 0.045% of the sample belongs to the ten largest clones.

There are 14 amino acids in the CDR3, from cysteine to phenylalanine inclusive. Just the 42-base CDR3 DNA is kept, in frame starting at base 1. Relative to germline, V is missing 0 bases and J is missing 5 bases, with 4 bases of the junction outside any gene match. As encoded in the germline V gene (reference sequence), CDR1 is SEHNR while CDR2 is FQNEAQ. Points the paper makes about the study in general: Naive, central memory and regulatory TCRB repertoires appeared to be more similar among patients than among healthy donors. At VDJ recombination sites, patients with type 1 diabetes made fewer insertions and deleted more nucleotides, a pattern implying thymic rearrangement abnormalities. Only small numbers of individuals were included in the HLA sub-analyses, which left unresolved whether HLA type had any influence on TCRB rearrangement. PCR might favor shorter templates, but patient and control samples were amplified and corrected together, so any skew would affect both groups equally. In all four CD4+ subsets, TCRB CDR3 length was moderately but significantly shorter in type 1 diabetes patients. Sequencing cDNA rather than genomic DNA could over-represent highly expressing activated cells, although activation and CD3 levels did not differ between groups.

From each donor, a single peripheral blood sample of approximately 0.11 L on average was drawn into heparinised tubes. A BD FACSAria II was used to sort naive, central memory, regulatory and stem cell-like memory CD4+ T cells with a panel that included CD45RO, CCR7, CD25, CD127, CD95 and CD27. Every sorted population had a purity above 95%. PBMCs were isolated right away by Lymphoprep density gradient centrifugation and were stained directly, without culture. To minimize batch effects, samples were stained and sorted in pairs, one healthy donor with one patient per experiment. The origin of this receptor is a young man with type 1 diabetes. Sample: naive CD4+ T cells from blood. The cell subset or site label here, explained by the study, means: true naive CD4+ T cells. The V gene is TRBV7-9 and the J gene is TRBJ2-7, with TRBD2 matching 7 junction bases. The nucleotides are TGTGCCAGCAGCTTAGCGGGAGGGCGCGACGAGCAGTACTTC. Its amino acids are CASSLAGGRDEQYF.